This T cell receptor beta chain is from a study of OX40 agonist ivuxolimab in advanced cancers. Study information: Patients were treated with ivuxolimab, an agonistic anti-OX40 (CD134) antibody. Melanoma, hepatocellular carcinoma, head and neck or renal cell cancer occurred in dose-escalation patients.

As for this clone: Its antigen is unknown.

The method was immunoSEQ multiplex PCR; TCRdb's version includes in-frame clones alone and lacks a portion of them. Of more than 45,000 clones listed, 84% are singletons. V lost 0 bases and J 3 bases, leaving 13 bases between the germline ends. CDR1 and CDR2 from the germline V gene are SGDLS and YYNGEE. The length of the CDR3 is 16 residues. Study-level findings and limits: Average numbers of expanded clones were greater in CD8+ T cells than in CD4+.

This specimen was CD4+ or CD8+ T cells sorted from blood, taken in a trial of the OX40 agonist ivuxolimab. The V and J genes are TRBV9 and TRBJ1-3; TRBD1 is a possible D gene (5 bases). The origin of this receptor is an adult with an advanced solid tumor such as melanoma, head and neck, liver or kidney cancer. CDR3: CASSVGGGTIGNTIYF. The CDR3 DNA reads TGTGCCAGCAGCGTAGGCGGAGGGACTATTGGAAACACCATATATTTT.